This is a list of T cell receptor beta chains from one sample in a study of response to subunit inactivated influenza vaccine. TCRdb re-called the RT-PCR reads with MiXCR, one entry per CDR3 protein. The table has 450,000 to 600,000 distinct CDR3 sequences, 7.5% to 8.5% seen once. Sequencing was performed on PBMCs from blood, taken roughly 24 months after vaccination. These receptors were collected from a man aged 50 to 75 who received an inactivated influenza vaccine. Both conserved end residues are part of each CDR3. D genes are given only for firm matches. Clone size is not always given. Where it is, it says once, few, many or a class for expanded clones.

V gene	D gene	J gene	clone size	CDR3 protein	CDR3 DNA
TRBV20-1	-	TRBJ2-2	many	CSARRHLTGELFF	TGCAGTGCTAGACGGCACCTCACCGGGGAGCTGTTTTTT
TRBV5-1	-	TRBJ1-3	-	CASRPVPGNTIYF	TGCGCCAGCAGACCCGTCCCTGGAAACACCATATATTTT
TRBV7-2	TRBD2	TRBJ2-2	-	CASSLGGGAAGELFF	TGTGCCAGCAGCTTAGGCGGGGGGGCCGCCGGGGAGCTGTTTTTT
TRBV20-1	-	TRBJ1-2	few	CSARVYWGQGGYTF	TGCAGTGCTAGAGTATATTGGGGGCAGGGTGGCTACACCTTC
TRBV18	-	TRBJ1-2	many	CASSPDPGSNYGYTF	TGTGCCAGCTCACCAGACCCGGGGAGCAACTATGGCTACACCTTC
TRBV5-5	-	TRBJ1-6	few	CASSLARQDNSPLHF	TGTGCCAGCAGCTTGGCCCGACAGGATAATTCACCCCTCCACTTT
TRBV4-2	TRBD1	TRBJ1-3	-	CASSQDPGTVSGNTIYF	TGTGCCAGCAGCCAAGATCCTGGGACAGTCTCTGGAAACACCATATATTTT
TRBV4-3	-	TRBJ2-3	-	CASSYATGRTDTQYF	TGCGCCAGCAGCTACGCGACCGGACGCACAGATACGCAGTATTTT
TRBV25-1	-	TRBJ2-7	-	CASRTSPYEQYF	TGTGCCAGCAGGACGAGTCCCTACGAGCAGTACTTC
TRBV7-2	TRBD2	TRBJ2-4	-	CASSLVGSGGPVNIQYF	TGCGCCAGCAGCTTAGTGGGTAGCGGGGGGCCCGTAAACATTCAGTACTTC
TRBV25-1	-	TRBJ2-1	-	CASSMGKVGFSGNEQFF	TGTGCCAGCAGTATGGGTAAGGTCGGATTTTCGGGTAATGAGCAGTTCTTC
TRBV29-1	-	TRBJ2-1	few	CSVVDRGFTYNEQFF	TGCAGCGTTGTTGATCGGGGATTTACCTACAATGAGCAGTTCTTC
TRBV18	-	TRBJ1-2	-	CASSTSGAYGYTF	TGTGCCAGCTCAACCTCCGGCGCCTATGGCTACACCTTC
TRBV6-6	-	TRBJ1-1	-	CASSYPASGEAFF	TGTGCCAGCAGTTACCCGGCCTCAGGTGAAGCTTTCTTT
TRBV10-2	-	TRBJ2-7	-	CASTDYSYEQYF	TGCGCCAGCACGGACTACTCCTACGAGCAGTACTTC
TRBV2	TRBD2	TRBJ2-5	few	CASSAGLAGTETQYF	TGTGCCAGCAGCGCGGGACTAGCGGGAACAGAGACCCAGTACTTC
TRBV5-1	TRBD2	TRBJ2-3	few	CASSRQLSGILADTQYF	TGCGCCAGCAGCCGTCAGCTTAGCGGGATATTGGCAGATACGCAGTATTTT
TRBV11-2	TRBD2	TRBJ2-1	many	CASSWWGRPSGGLSSYNEQFF	TGTGCCAGCAGCTGGTGGGGTAGGCCTAGCGGGGGGCTAAGCTCCTACAATGAGCAGTTCTTC